This T cell receptor beta chain emerged from a study of CD8 T cells in ankylosing spondylitis. On this clonotype itself: Its cognate antigen is unknown.

Overall study findings and caveats: Eight highly homologous variants made up a TCR beta motif, and this motif appeared characteristic of ankylosing spondylitis blood. Disease-linked clones were reportedly significantly enriched in matched ankylosing spondylitis synovial fluid.

TCRdb recomputed calls from the 5' RACE reads with MiXCR, one row per CDR3 protein. Of 100,000 to 150,000 distinct CDR3 sequences in the sample, approximately 17% were seen once. Germline-derived CDR1 and CDR2 are MNHEY and SMNVEV (reference sequence). CDR3 length equals 14 residues. V gave up 8 bases and J gave up 1 base; unmatched junction bases: 7. The sequencing input was blood, either unsorted or a sorted T cell fraction (not recorded which). The chain has TRBV27 and TRBJ1-1; 7 positions match TRBD1. The source of this sequence is a male donor with ankylosing spondylitis. The CDR3 sequence: CASRRQGGNTEAFF. CDR3 DNA sequence: TGTGCCAGCCGTAGACAGGGAGGGAACACTGAAGCTTTCTTT.